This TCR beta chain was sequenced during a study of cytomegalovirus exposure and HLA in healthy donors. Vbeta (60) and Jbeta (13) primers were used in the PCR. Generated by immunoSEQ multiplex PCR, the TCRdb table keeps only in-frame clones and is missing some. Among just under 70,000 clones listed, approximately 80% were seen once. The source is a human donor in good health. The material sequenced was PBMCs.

The CDR3 nucleotides read TGCGCCAGCAGCTTGAAACGGGGGGACCTTATGGATACGCAGTATTTT. Encoded protein: CASSLKRGDLMDTQYF. The chain links TRBV5-1 to TRBJ2-3, with 7 bases that match TRBD2. The germline CDR1 and CDR2 sequences are SGHRS and YFSETQ. Unmatched junction bases numbered 11, after V lost 1 base and J lost 6 bases. The CDR3 is made up of 16 amino acids. Complete variable domain (other parts from reference TRBV5-1 and TRBJ2-3): KAGVTQTPRYLIKTRGQQVTLSCSPISGHRSVSWYQQTPGQGLQFLFEYFSETQRNKGNFPGRFSGRQFSNSRSEMNVSTLELGDSALYLCASSLKRGDLMDTQYFGPGTRLTVL.